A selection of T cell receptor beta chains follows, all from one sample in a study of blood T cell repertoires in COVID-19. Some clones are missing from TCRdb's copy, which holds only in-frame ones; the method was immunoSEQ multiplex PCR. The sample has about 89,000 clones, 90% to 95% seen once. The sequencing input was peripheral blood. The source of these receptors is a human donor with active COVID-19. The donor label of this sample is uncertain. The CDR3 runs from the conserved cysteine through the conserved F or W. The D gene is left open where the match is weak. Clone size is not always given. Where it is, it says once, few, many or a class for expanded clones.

CASRVTGGDNQPQHF	TGTGCCAGTAGGGTAACAGGGGGTGACAATCAGCCCCAGCATTTT	-	TRBV19	TRBJ1-5	TRBD1
CASSIRVQADYEQYF	TGTGCCAGTAGTATACGTGTTCAGGCCGACTACGAGCAGTACTTC	once	TRBV19	TRBJ2-7	-
CASSRDRSSGNTIYF	TGTGCCAGCAGCCGGGACAGGAGCTCTGGAAACACCATATATTTT	-	TRBV14	TRBJ1-3	TRBD1
CASSLGTSNEKLFF	TGTGCCAGCAGCTTGGGGACTTCGAATGAAAAACTGTTTTTT	few	TRBV5-4	TRBJ1-4	-
CASSLDSGGTPYEQYF	TGTGCCAGCAGCTTAGATAGCGGGGGCACCCCCTACGAGCAGTACTTC	-	TRBV7-2	TRBJ2-7	TRBD2
CASSFLAGPDTQYF	TGTGCCAGCAGCTTTCTAGCGGGCCCAGATACGCAGTATTTT	once	TRBV7-2	TRBJ2-3	TRBD2
CASSQRTGGPDTQYF	TGTGCCAGCAGCCAAAGGACAGGGGGCCCAGATACGCAGTATTTT	once	TRBV3-1/TRBV3-2	TRBJ2-3	TRBD1
CASSEVFTLAGTQYF	TGTGCCAGCAGTGAAGTTTTCACGTTAGCGGGGACCCAGTACTTC	once	TRBV25-1	TRBJ2-5	TRBD2
CASKLRERKNTDTQYF	TGTGCCAGCAAGTTGCGTGAGCGGAAAAACACAGATACGCAGTATTTT	-	TRBV28	TRBJ2-3	-
CASSPQTGVNEKLFF	TGTGCCAGCAGTCCCCAGACAGGGGTTAATGAAAAACTGTTTTTT	-	TRBV6-5	TRBJ1-4	TRBD1
CAGQTGGQGTDTQYF	TGTGCCGGACAGACAGGGGGCCAGGGCACAGATACGCAGTATTTT	-	TRBV21-1	TRBJ2-3	-
CASRSYGGGPRGDTQYF	TGTGCCAGCAGATCATACGGGGGAGGACCGCGTGGGGATACGCAGTATTTT	few	TRBV7-9	TRBJ2-3	-
CASSSDGMGATEAFF	TGCGCCAGCAGCTCGGACGGCATGGGAGCCACTGAAGCTTTCTTT	-	TRBV5-1	TRBJ1-1	-
CASSGSGRRSDTQYF	TGTGCCAGTTCTGGGAGCGGGCGGCGGTCGGATACGCAGTATTTT	-	TRBV7-6	TRBJ2-3	-
CASTLRSSSYNEQFF	TGTGCCAGCACCCTACGGTCGAGCTCCTACAATGAGCAGTTCTTC	-	TRBV7-2	TRBJ2-1	-
CASSLALGGRANTGELFF	TGTGCCAGCAGCTTAGCGCTAGGGGGGAGGGCCAACACCGGGGAGCTGTTTTTT	-	TRBV7-6	TRBJ2-2	-
CASRMDRFTDTQYF	TGTGCCAGCAGAATGGACAGATTCACAGATACGCAGTATTTT	-	TRBV2	TRBJ2-3	-
CASSQAGGGNQPQHF	TGTGCCAGCAGCCAAGCGGGGGGGGGCAATCAGCCCCAGCATTTT	-	TRBV7-2	TRBJ1-5	-
CASSWSGKPGFF	TGTGCCAGCAGCTGGTCCGGGAAGCCGGGGTTCTTC	-	TRBV5-6	TRBJ2-1	-
CASSRGETQYF	TGTGCCAGCAGTCGGGGGGAGACCCAGTACTTC	-	TRBV6-2/TRBV6-3	TRBJ2-5	-
CASSLWGDQPQHF	TGTGCCAGCAGTTTATGGGGCGATCAGCCCCAGCATTTT	-	TRBV28	TRBJ1-5	-
CASSLGERPGVEEGTQYF	TGTGCCAGCAGCTTAGGAGAGAGGCCCGGGGTTGAAGAGGGGACCCAGTACTTC	-	TRBV7-6	TRBJ2-5	-
CASSWTGGFMNTEAFF	TGTGCCAGTAGCTGGACAGGGGGCTTTATGAACACTGAAGCTTTCTTT	once	TRBV19	TRBJ1-1	TRBD1
CASSQGEQRGSLNEQYF	TGTGCCAGCAGCCAAGGAGAGCAGCGCGGGAGTCTCAACGAGCAGTACTTC	-	TRBV3-1/TRBV3-2	TRBJ2-7	TRBD2
CASSEARRGYQPQHF	TGTGCCAGCAGTGAAGCGCGCAGGGGTTATCAGCCCCAGCATTTT	-	TRBV6-1	TRBJ1-5	-
CASSSGQGENQPQHF	TGTGCCAGCAGTTCAGGACAGGGGGAGAATCAGCCCCAGCATTTT	-	TRBV27	TRBJ1-5	TRBD1